The rows below give T cell receptor beta chains drawn from one sample of a study of blood T cell repertoires in COVID-19. Some clones are missing from TCRdb's copy, which holds only in-frame ones; the method was immunoSEQ multiplex PCR. The table includes approximately 300,000 clones, 70% to 90% detected once. Material: peripheral blood. The receptors derive from a woman in her forties or fifties with active or convalescent COVID-19. Both conserved end residues are part of each CDR3. Fields, in order: CDR3 protein, CDR3 DNA, D gene, J gene, clone size, V gene. A D gene is named only where the DNA matches it firmly. Only some rows state a clone size, as once, few, many or a class for expanded clones.

CASSLLEGQPQHF | TGTGCCAGCAGTTTATTAGAGGGTCAGCCCCAGCATTTT | - | TRBJ1-5 | - | TRBV12-3/TRBV12-4
CASSETDNVYEQYF | TGTGCCAGCAGCGAGACAGACAACGTCTACGAGCAGTACTTC | - | TRBJ2-7 | - | TRBV9
CASSFSGGDGYTF | TGCGCCAGCAGCTTCTCAGGGGGCGATGGCTACACCTTC | TRBD1 | TRBJ1-2 | once | TRBV5-1
CASTPGGYSNEKLFF | TGTGCCAGCACCCCGGGGGGCTATAGTAATGAAAAACTGTTTTTT | - | TRBJ1-4 | - | TRBV7-9
CASPRRTGWGTEAFF | TGTGCCAGCCCCCGTAGGACAGGGTGGGGCACTGAAGCTTTCTTT | TRBD1 | TRBJ1-1 | few | TRBV6-5
CASSYQGVYEQYF | TGTGCCAGCAGTTACCAGGGGGTATACGAGCAGTACTTC | TRBD1 | TRBJ2-7 | - | TRBV6-6
CSVPRSNRLAGRGETQYF | TGCAGCGTTCCACGAAGTAATAGACTAGCGGGACGAGGGGAGACCCAGTACTTC | TRBD2 | TRBJ2-5 | - | TRBV29-1
CASRYSSGNTIYF | TGTGCCAGCAGATACTCCTCTGGAAACACCATATATTTT | - | TRBJ1-3 | - | TRBV27
CASSQDRSGLEAFF | TGTGCCAGCAGCCAAGACAGGTCGGGACTCGAAGCTTTCTTT | - | TRBJ1-1 | - | TRBV3-1/TRBV3-2
CASSVAPTGGFTEAFF | TGTGCCAGCAGCGTAGCTCCGACAGGGGGCTTCACTGAAGCTTTCTTT | TRBD1 | TRBJ1-1 | once | TRBV9
CASSLGTSGRAYNEQFF | TGTGCCAGCAGCTTGGGGACTAGCGGGAGGGCATACAATGAGCAGTTCTTC | TRBD2 | TRBJ2-1 | - | TRBV3-1/TRBV3-2
CASSLGVSYEQYF | TGTGCCAGCAGCTTAGGAGTCAGCTACGAGCAGTACTTC | - | TRBJ2-7 | once | TRBV7-3
CASSQRLYGYTF | TGTGCCAGCAGCCAGCGCCTGTACGGCTACACCTTC | - | TRBJ1-2 | - | TRBV7-8
CASSPRAPGAGYEQYF | TGTGCCAGCAGTCCCAGGGCCCCAGGAGCCGGCTACGAGCAGTACTTC | - | TRBJ2-7 | - | TRBV27
CATSRGGSQETQYF | TGTGCCACCAGCAGAGGAGGGAGCCAAGAGACCCAGTACTTC | - | TRBJ2-5 | - | TRBV15
CASSPHGSAEAFF | TGTGCCAGCAGCCCCCACGGGAGTGCTGAAGCTTTCTTT | - | TRBJ1-1 | few | TRBV6-5
CASSSNSYNEQFF | TGTGCCAGCAGCTCAAACTCCTACAATGAGCAGTTCTTC | - | TRBJ2-1 | - | TRBV7-2
CAWSDGQTGTDTQYF | TGTGCCTGGAGCGACGGACAGACCGGCACAGATACGCAGTATTTT | - | TRBJ2-3 | - | TRBV30
CASTSGGRNTEAFF | TGTGCCAGCACCTCGGGGGGCCGGAACACTGAAGCTTTCTTT | - | TRBJ1-1 | once | TRBV5-6
CAWSPGTSGQTQYF | TGTGCCTGGAGTCCCGGGACATCCGGGCAGACGCAGTATTTT | - | TRBJ2-3 | - | TRBV30
CASSQDPGDWDEQYF | TGTGCCAGCAGCCAAGATCCGGGGGATTGGGACGAGCAGTACTTC | - | TRBJ2-7 | - | TRBV3-1/TRBV3-2
CSASFTHMNTGELFF | TGCAGTGCTAGTTTTACACATATGAACACCGGGGAGCTGTTTTTT | - | TRBJ2-2 | - | TRBV20-1
CASSLPGQGPYEQYF | TGCGCCAGCAGCCTCCCGGGACAGGGCCCCTACGAGCAGTACTTC | TRBD1 | TRBJ2-7 | - | TRBV5-1
CASSTVRGWNSPLHF | TGTGCCAGCTCAACCGTCAGGGGGTGGAATTCACCCCTCCACTTT | TRBD1 | TRBJ1-6 | - | TRBV19
CASSQEEWANEKLFF | TGCGCCAGCAGCCAAGAGGAATGGGCGAACGAAAAACTGTTTTTT | - | TRBJ1-4 | - | TRBV4-1
CASSFSGRAGTDTQYF | TGTGCCAGCAGCTTCAGCGGGAGGGCCGGCACAGATACGCAGTATTTT | TRBD2 | TRBJ2-3 | - | TRBV5-4
CASSQDGTGVGWQPQHF | TGTGCCAGCAGCCAAGACGGGACAGGGGTCGGCTGGCAGCCCCAGCATTTT | TRBD1 | TRBJ1-5 | - | TRBV3-1/TRBV3-2
CASSLGTRGSYEQYF | TGTGCCAGTAGCCTCGGGACTAGAGGCTCCTACGAGCAGTACTTC | TRBD2 | TRBJ2-7 | - | TRBV19
CASSSVVGRVGNTEAFF | TGTGCCAGCAGCTCGGTCGTGGGGCGCGTCGGGAACACTGAAGCTTTCTTT | - | TRBJ1-1 | once | TRBV5-4
CASSQDGTEAFYEQYF | TGCGCCAGCAGCCAAGATGGCACAGAAGCCTTTTACGAGCAGTACTTC | - | TRBJ2-7 | - | TRBV4-1
CASSLGDRESNEKLFF | TGCGCCAGCAGCTTGGGGGACAGGGAGTCTAATGAAAAACTGTTTTTT | TRBD1 | TRBJ1-4 | - | TRBV5-1
CASSLGTSGAYTGELFF | TGTGCCAGCAGCCTCGGGACTAGCGGGGCCTACACCGGGGAGCTGTTTTTT | TRBD2 | TRBJ2-2 | - | TRBV7-3
CASSDSWGAAATEAFF | TGTGCCAGCAGTGACTCATGGGGAGCTGCGGCCACTGAAGCTTTCTTT | - | TRBJ1-1 | - | TRBV6-4